Listed below are T cell receptor beta chains from one sample, sequenced in a study of T-cell memory formation after mild COVID-19. One entry per CDR3 protein, called by TCRdb with MiXCR from the 5' RACE reads. The repertoire includes almost 550,000 distinct CDR3 sequences, roughly 20% of them detected once, and around 12% sits in the top ten. Material for sequencing was PBMCs or a T cell subset sorted from them (not recorded which). These receptors were taken from an adult woman who had mild COVID-19 (a few samples of this study predate the infection). Cell type and time point are not known. Each CDR3 is given with its conserved first and last residue. The D gene is left open where the match is weak. Clone size is stated in some rows and not others, as once, few, many or a class when expanded.

length	D	V	J	size	DNA	CDR3
14	TRBD2	TRBV4-1	TRBJ2-5	few	TGCGCCAGCTCCCGACTAGCCGGGGGGGAGACCCAGTACTTC	CASSRLAGGETQYF
15	.	TRBV7-8	TRBJ2-2	.	TGTGCCAGCAGCATGCTACAGGGACGCGCCGGGGAGCTGTTTTTT	CASSMLQGRAGELFF
16	.	TRBV19	TRBJ1-6	.	TGTGCCAGTAGTATCTTTCTGGCCAGGGATAATTCACCCCTCCACTTT	CASSIFLARDNSPLHF
13	.	TRBV20-1	TRBJ2-7	.	TGCAGTGCTTATCAAGACAGCGCCTACGAGCAGTACTTC	CSAYQDSAYEQYF
16	TRBD2	TRBV9	TRBJ2-3	few	TGTGCCAGCAGCGGGGGGGGTTACTCCTACACAGATACGCAGTATTTT	CASSGGGYSYTDTQYF
13	TRBD1	TRBV7-9	TRBJ2-3	.	TGTGCCGACGACAGGGGTGGGACAGATACGCAGTATTTT	CADDRGGTDTQYF
15	.	TRBV7-9	TRBJ2-1	many	TGTGCCAGCAGCTCAACATCGCCTTCTTACAATGAGCAGTTCTTC	CASSSTSPSYNEQFF
12	TRBD1	TRBV12-3/TRBV12-4	TRBJ1-4	many	TGTGCCAGCTCTGAACAGGGGCAGAAACTGTTTTTT	CASSEQGQKLFF
16	.	TRBV12-3/TRBV12-4	TRBJ2-2	.	TGTGCCAGCAAACTGACAGGAGGTGTCGGCACCGGGGAGCTGTTTTTT	CASKLTGGVGTGELFF
15	TRBD1	TRBV5-5	TRBJ1-1	few	TGTGCCAGCAGTACTGTATGGCAGGGGGGCACTGAAGCTTTCTTT	CASSTVWQGGTEAFF
17	TRBD2	TRBV30	TRBJ2-1	few	TGTGCCTGGAGTGCGACCCGGACTAGCGGGATCTACAATGAGCAGTTCTTC	CAWSATRTSGIYNEQFF
17	TRBD2	TRBV11-2	TRBJ2-1	.	TGTGCCAGCAGTACTAGCGGGGGGCCTAGCTCCTACAATGAGCAGTTCTTC	CASSTSGGPSSYNEQFF
15	.	TRBV18	TRBJ1-5	.	TGTGCCAGCTCACCGGTTCTAGGTGGCAATCAGCCCCAGCATTTT	CASSPVLGGNQPQHF
13	.	TRBV12-3/TRBV12-4	TRBJ1-1	.	TGTGCCAGCAACCTCCGCGGCGGTACTGAAGCTTTCTTT	CASNLRGGTEAFF
14	TRBD1	TRBV28	TRBJ1-1	.	TGTGCCAGCAGCTACAGGGGTGTGAACACTGAAGCTTTCTTT	CASSYRGVNTEAFF
17	TRBD1	TRBV7-7	TRBJ2-2	.	TGTGCTAGCAGCTTAGGGGCAGGGGGCCCGAGTACCGGGGAGCTGTTTTTT	CASSLGAGGPSTGELFF
15	TRBD2	TRBV7-9	TRBJ2-1	few	TGTGCCAGCACCACCCAGGGACTACTGAGCAATGAGCAGTTCTTC	CASTTQGLLSNEQFF
13	.	TRBV7-6	TRBJ1-1	many	TGTGCCAGCAGCTTACGGCAGGGACGAGAAGCTTTCTTT	CASSLRQGREAFF
14	TRBD1	TRBV20-1	TRBJ2-2	.	TGCAGTGCACCGACAGGGGCGAACACCGGGGAGCTGTTTTTT	CSAPTGANTGELFF
18	.	TRBV7-6	TRBJ1-1	few	TGTGCCAGCAGCTTAGAGGGGGAGGGGATAGGAATGAACACTGAAGCTTTCTTT	CASSLEGEGIGMNTEAFF
10	.	TRBV7-2	TRBJ2-3	many	TGTGCCAGCAGCGGCCAAGCGCAGTATTTT	CASSGQAQYF
15	.	TRBV10-3	TRBJ1-1	.	TGTGCCAGTTCACTCGGGACAAGGATGAACACTGAAGCTTTCTTT	CASSLGTRMNTEAFF
15	TRBD1	TRBV12-3/TRBV12-4	TRBJ2-7	.	TGTGCCAGCAGCACCATCAGGGGGCGTTCGTACGAGCAGTACTTC	CASSTIRGRSYEQYF
17	TRBD1	TRBV15	TRBJ1-2	few	TGTGCCACCAGCAGAGATCGAGGGACAGGGATTACCTATGGCTACACCTTC	CATSRDRGTGITYGYTF
11	.	TRBV30	TRBJ2-2	.	TGTGCCTGGAGTGTGGTCGGGGAGCTGTTTTTT	CAWSVVGELFF
14	TRBD1	TRBV29-1	TRBJ1-1	.	TGCAGCGTCGAGGATGGCAGGGGGCGGACTGAAGCTTTCTTT	CSVEDGRGRTEAFF
15	.	TRBV3-1	TRBJ1-2	few	TGTGCCAGCAGCCAAGTACTGGGCTGGGGATCTGGCTACACCTTC	CASSQVLGWGSGYTF
16	.	TRBV20-1	TRBJ2-1	once	TGCAGTGCTAGAGACTTAAGCGTGAGCTCCTACAATGAGCAGTTCTTC	CSARDLSVSSYNEQFF
11	.	TRBV25-1	TRBJ2-3	.	TGTGCCAGCTCGGCGGTAGATACGCAGTATTTT	CASSAVDTQYF
14	.	TRBV5-6	TRBJ2-3	.	TGTGCCAGCAGCTTGCTCCAGTTACCAGATACGCAGTATTTT	CASSLLQLPDTQYF
15	TRBD2	TRBV4-3	TRBJ2-7	few	TGCGCCAGCAGCCAAGATCTGCTAGCGGGATACGAGCAGTACTTC	CASSQDLLAGYEQYF
15	TRBD2	TRBV29-1	TRBJ2-1	few	TGCAGCGCGAAGGGACTAGCGGGGGGCGAGTATGAGCAGTTCTTC	CSAKGLAGGEYEQFF
15	TRBD2	TRBV20-1	TRBJ2-1	.	TGCAGTGCTGATATTTCGGGGGGTCTCTACAATGAGCAGTTCTTC	CSADISGGLYNEQFF
15	TRBD2	TRBV27	TRBJ2-1	few	TGTGCCAGCAAGCGCGGGGGGAGCTCCTACAATGAGCAGTTCTTC	CASKRGGSSYNEQFF
15	TRBD1	TRBV7-2	TRBJ1-2	.	TGTGCCAGCAGCGCAGAAAACAGGGGGATCTATGGCTACACCTTC	CASSAENRGIYGYTF
15	.	TRBV12-3/TRBV12-4	TRBJ2-6	few	TGTGCCAGCAGTCTCGACATCTCGGGGGCCAACGTCCTGACTTTC	CASSLDISGANVLTF
15	.	TRBV4-2	TRBJ2-7	few	TGTGCCAGCAGCCAGGGTCAAGGGGGCTCCTACGAGCAGTACTTC	CASSQGQGGSYEQYF
14	TRBD1	TRBV25-1	TRBJ2-5	few	TGTGCCAGCAGTGAATATAAGGGGGCCATGACCCAGTACTTC	CASSEYKGAMTQYF
13	.	TRBV3-1	TRBJ2-2	.	TGTGCCAGCAGCCCCCACTTGAGCGGGGAGCTGTTTTTT	CASSPHLSGELFF
16	.	TRBV12-3/TRBV12-4	TRBJ2-2	.	TGTGCCAGCAGTTTCGGGACATACGCGAACACCGGGGAGCTGTTTTTT	CASSFGTYANTGELFF